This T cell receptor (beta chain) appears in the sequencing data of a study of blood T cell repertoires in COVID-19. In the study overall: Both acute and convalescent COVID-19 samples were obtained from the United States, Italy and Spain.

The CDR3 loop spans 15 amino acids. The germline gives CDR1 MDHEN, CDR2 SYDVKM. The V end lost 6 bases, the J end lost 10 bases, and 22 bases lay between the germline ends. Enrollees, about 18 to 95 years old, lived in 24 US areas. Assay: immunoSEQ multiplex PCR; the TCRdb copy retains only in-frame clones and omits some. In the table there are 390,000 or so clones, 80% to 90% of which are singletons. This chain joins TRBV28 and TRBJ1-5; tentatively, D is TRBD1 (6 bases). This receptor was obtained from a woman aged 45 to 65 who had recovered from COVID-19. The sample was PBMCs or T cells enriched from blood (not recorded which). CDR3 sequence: CASRKQGVLAKPQHF. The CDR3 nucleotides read TGTGCCAGCAGGAAACAGGGAGTCTTGGCTAAACCCCAGCATTTT.